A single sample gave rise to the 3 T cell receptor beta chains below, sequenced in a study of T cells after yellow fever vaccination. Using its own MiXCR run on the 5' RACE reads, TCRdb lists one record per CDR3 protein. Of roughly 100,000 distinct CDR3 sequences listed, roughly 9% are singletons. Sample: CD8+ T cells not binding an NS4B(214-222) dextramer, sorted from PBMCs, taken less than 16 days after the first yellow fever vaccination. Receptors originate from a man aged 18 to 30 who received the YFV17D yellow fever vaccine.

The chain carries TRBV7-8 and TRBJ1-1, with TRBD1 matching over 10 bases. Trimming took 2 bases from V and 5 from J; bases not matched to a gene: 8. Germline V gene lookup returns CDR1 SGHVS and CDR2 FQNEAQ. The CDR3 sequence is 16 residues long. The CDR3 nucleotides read TGTGCCAGCAGCTTACCTCGACAGGGGGCGAGTACTGAAGCTTTCTTT. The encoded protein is CASSLPRQGASTEAFF.

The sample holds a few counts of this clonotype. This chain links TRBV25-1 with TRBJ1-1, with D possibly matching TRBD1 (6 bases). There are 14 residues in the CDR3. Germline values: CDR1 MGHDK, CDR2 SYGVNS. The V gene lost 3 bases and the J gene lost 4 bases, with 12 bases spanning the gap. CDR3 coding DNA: TGTGCCAGCAGTGAGGGACAACGAAGCACTGAAGCTTTCTTT. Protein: CASSEGQRSTEAFF.

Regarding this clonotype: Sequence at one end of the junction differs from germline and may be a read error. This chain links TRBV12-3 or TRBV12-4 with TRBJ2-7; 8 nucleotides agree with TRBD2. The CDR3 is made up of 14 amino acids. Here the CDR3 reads CASSVAGTSYEQYF. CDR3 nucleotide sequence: TGTGCCAGCAGTGTAGCGGGGACGTCCTACGAGCAGTACTTC.